The present T cell receptor beta chain was sequenced within a study of cytomegalovirus exposure and HLA in healthy donors. PCR employed 60 Vbeta and 13 Jbeta primers. The protocol was immunoSEQ multiplex PCR, while the TCRdb copy is restricted to in-frame clones and leaves out a portion. The sample lists some 150,000 clones; about 83% were seen once. General study results and limits: In vitro experiments confirmed that a few CMV-associated chains were specific for CMV antigens. Association of a missense DCLRE1C variant with TCR beta V- and J-gene trimming was reported in a later analysis. The authors enumerated roughly 180 TCR beta chains as linked to cytomegalovirus.

As to this clone: Its target is not known.

Source material: PBMCs. The clonotype was recovered from a woman aged 40 to 50 in good health and CMV-seronegative.

The CDR3 DNA follows: TGTGCCAGCAGCCGTCTGGATCGAGACAGGCGAAGATCCTACAATGAGCAGTTCTTC. It is translated as CASSRLDRDRRRSYNEQFF. The V gene is TRBV7-9, the J gene TRBJ2-1; D is perhaps TRBD1 (6 bases). The germline V gene encodes CDR1 SEHNR and CDR2 FQNEAQ (reference sequence). The CDR3 has 19 residues. V was clipped by 5 bases and J by 1 base, with 24 bases between them. Drawing the rest from reference TRBV7-9 and TRBJ2-1, the complete variable domain is DTGVSQNPRHKITKRGQNVTFRCDPISEHNRLYWYRQTLGQGPEFLTYFQNEAQLEKSRLLSDRFSAERPKGSFSTLEIQRTEQGDSAMYLCASSRLDRDRRRSYNEQFFGPGTRLTVL.